A selection of T cell receptor beta chains follows, all from one sample in a study of CD4 T cells in relation to SARS-CoV-2 and coronaviruses. Clones were read by immunoSEQ multiplex PCR, and TCRdb kept only the in-frame ones, dropping some. The sample lists some 68,000 clones, over 90% occurring once. The sample consisted of naive CD4+ T cells from PBMCs. These receptors all stem from a human donor in good health. Both conserved end residues are part of each CDR3. A D gene is named only where the DNA matches it firmly. The size field is filled for only some rows; it gives once, few, many or a size class.

j_call: TRBJ1-1
v_call: TRBV9
clone_size: NA
d_call: NA
cdr3_nt: TGTGCCAGCAGCGTTGGTGTCATGAACACTGAAGCTTTCTTT
cdr3_aa: CASSVGVMNTEAFF

j_call: TRBJ2-1
v_call: TRBV7-2
clone_size: NA
d_call: TRBD1
cdr3_nt: TGTGCCAGCAGCTTAGCAGGGACAGGGGTCCTTCACAATGAGCAGTTCTTC
cdr3_aa: CASSLAGTGVLHNEQFF

j_call: TRBJ2-1
v_call: TRBV20-1
clone_size: NA
d_call: NA
cdr3_nt: TGCAGTGCTAGTTCGCGGGGGCGCAGCAGTGAAGAGCAGTTCTTC
cdr3_aa: CSASSRGRSSEEQFF

j_call: TRBJ2-7
v_call: TRBV7-2
clone_size: NA
d_call: TRBD2
cdr3_nt: TGTGCCAGCAACACCGTCCATAGCGGGGGCGAGCAGTACTTC
cdr3_aa: CASNTVHSGGEQYF

j_call: TRBJ1-1
v_call: TRBV2
clone_size: NA
d_call: TRBD1
cdr3_nt: TGTGCCACGGGTTCGGGGGGCACAGGGGACTCTGAAGCTTTCTTT
cdr3_aa: CATGSGGTGDSEAFF

j_call: TRBJ2-3
v_call: TRBV3-1/TRBV3-2
clone_size: NA
d_call: NA
cdr3_nt: TGTGCCAGCAGCCACATAGTAGATACGCAGTATTTT
cdr3_aa: CASSHIVDTQYF

j_call: TRBJ1-5
v_call: TRBV28
clone_size: NA
d_call: NA
cdr3_nt: TGTGCCAGCTCGAAGAGGTCTCAGCCCCAGCATTTT
cdr3_aa: CASSKRSQPQHF

j_call: TRBJ1-1
v_call: TRBV2
clone_size: NA
d_call: TRBD1
cdr3_nt: TGTGCCAGCAGGGAGCCATGGACAGGGGGGAACACTGAAGCTTTCTTT
cdr3_aa: CASREPWTGGNTEAFF

j_call: TRBJ2-5
v_call: TRBV11-3
clone_size: once
d_call: NA
cdr3_nt: TGTGCCAGCAGCTTAGAAGGGGGGGATCAAGAGACCCAGTACTTC
cdr3_aa: CASSLEGGDQETQYF

j_call: TRBJ1-2
v_call: TRBV3-1/TRBV3-2
clone_size: NA
d_call: NA
cdr3_nt: TGTGCCAGCAGCCAAGTAAGGGCGGATCGAGGCTACACCTTC
cdr3_aa: CASSQVRADRGYTF

j_call: TRBJ1-6
v_call: TRBV18
clone_size: once
d_call: NA
cdr3_nt: TGTGCCACCTCACCTGCAGCTGATAATTCACCCCTCCACTTT
cdr3_aa: CATSPAADNSPLHF